The 20 T cell receptor beta chains given below trace back to one sample, sequenced in a study of T cell clones after liver transplantation. This table comes from immunoSEQ multiplex PCR, and its TCRdb copy is limited to in-frame clones, with some not included. The repertoire holds around 120,000 clones, with about nine tenths as singletons. Specimen: CD4+ T cells from blood, collected 12 months after liver transplant. Source of these receptors: a human patient who received a liver transplant. Some of the T cells might come from the graft donor.

The chain combines TRBV7-3 with TRBJ2-3; 16 bases map to TRBD2. Germline V gene lookup returns CDR1 SGHTA and CDR2 FQGTGA. The ends lost 1 base at V and 3 bases at J; junction bases unmatched: 10. The CDR3 is 20 amino acids. The CDR3 DNA sequence: TGTGCCAGCAGCTTAAAGGCCGCGGGACTAGCGGGAGGGGTAACAGATACGCAGTATTTT. This translates into CASSLKAAGLAGGVTDTQYF. The variable domain in full, with the rest retrieved from reference TRBV7-3 and TRBJ2-3, is GAGVSQTPSNKVTEKGKYVELRCDPISGHTALYWYRQSLGQGPEFLIYFQGTGAADDSGLPNDRFFAVRPEGSVSTLKIQRTERGDSAVYLCASSLKAAGLAGGVTDTQYFGPGTRLTVL.

The rearrangement uses TRBV6-7 and TRBJ2-4, with 9 nucleotides matching TRBD2. TRBV6-7 is an open reading frame, and its role is uncertain. The trim removed 0 bases at V and 8 bases at J, leaving 8 bases unmatched. The CDR3 totals 16 residues. This CDR3 reads CASSYSRGRGPDIQYF. The CDR3, as DNA: TGTGCCAGCAGTTACTCCCGCGGGAGGGGGCCAGACATTCAGTACTTC.

This sequence joins TRBV28 and TRBJ2-3; TRBD2 aligns across 14 bases. CDR1 and CDR2 from the germline V gene are MDHEN and SYDVKM. V shed 8 bases, J shed 6 bases, and the junction held 4 bases outside the gene matches. CDR3 length equals 14 residues. CDR3 sequence (DNA): TGTGCCAGCGGGACTAGCGGGAGCGGCGATACGCAGTATTTT. This encodes CASGTSGSGDTQYF.

CDR3 sequence: CASSSPGGTRSAEQYF. The CDR3 nucleotides are TGTGCCAGCAGTTCACCCGGTGGGACCCGGTCCGCCGAGCAGTACTTC. The chain couples TRBV28 to TRBJ2-7; tentatively, D is TRBD1 or TRBD2 (5 bases each). The CDR3 consists of 16 residues. Germline CDR1 and CDR2: MDHEN and SYDVKM. Trimming took off 4 bases at V and 6 bases at J, with 22 bases between the two ends. Complete variable domain (other parts from reference TRBV28 and TRBJ2-7): DVKVTQSSRYLVKRTGEKVFLECVQDMDHENMFWYRQDPGLGLRLIYFSYDVKMKEKGDIPEGYSVSREKKERFSLILESASTNQTSMYLCASSSPGGTRSAEQYFGPGTRLTVT.

The chain recombines TRBV5-1 with TRBJ1-1; no clear D. The CDR3 has 14 residues. In germline, CDR1 is SGHRS, CDR2 YFSETQ. Trimming removed 0 bases at V and 1 base at J, with 7 bases between. Here the CDR3 DNA reads TGCGCCAGCAGCTTGGTCACGGGGAACACTGAAGCTTTCTTT. Amino acid sequence: CASSLVTGNTEAFF.

The gene calls are TRBV11-2 and TRBJ2-5, with D possibly matching TRBD2 (5 bases). Per germline, CDR1 SGHAT and CDR2 FQNNGV. The CDR3 covers 15 residues. The V gene lost 2 bases and the J gene lost 2 bases, with 12 bases spanning the gap. CDR3 region: CASSLRPSQQETQYF. CDR3 coding DNA: TGTGCCAGCAGCTTAAGGCCTAGCCAACAAGAGACCCAGTACTTC.

This chain joins TRBV11-3 and TRBJ2-7; D gene unclear. CDR3 size: 13 residues. In germline, CDR1 is SGHNT, CDR2 YENEEA. V lost 5 bases and J lost 5, with 13 bases in between. The CDR3 loop reads CASSLRRFDEQYF. The CDR3 DNA is TGTGCCAGCAGCCTCAGGCGTTTCGACGAGCAGTACTTC. Full variable domain (outside the CDR3, taken from reference TRBV11-3 and TRBJ2-7): EAGVVQSPRYKIIEKKQPVAFWCNPISGHNTLYWYLQNLGQGPELLIRYENEEAVDDSQLPKDRFSAERLKGVDSTLKIQPAELGDSAVYLCASSLRRFDEQYFGPGTRLTVT.

This clone has a handful of counts. The chain links TRBV9 to TRBJ2-7, with D perhaps matching TRBD1 (8 bases). Trimming removed 4 bases from V and 2 bases from J, with 16 bases in between. CDR3 size: 15 residues. Germline V lookup: CDR1 SGDLS, CDR2 YYNGEE. The CDR3 loop reads CASSKGGDRTYEQYF. CDR3 coding DNA: TGTGCCAGCAGCAAAGGGGGGGACAGGACCTACGAGCAGTACTTC.

V and J are TRBV9 and TRBJ1-2; D possibly corresponds to TRBD1 (6 bases). Per the germline V gene, CDR1 is SGDLS and CDR2 is YYNGEE. The CDR3 covers 14 residues. Between the trimmed V and J ends, which lost 1 base and 2 bases, there was a span of 9 bases. The CDR3 loop reads CASSVSQGNYGYTF. The CDR3 DNA sequence: TGTGCCAGCAGCGTATCTCAGGGGAACTATGGCTACACCTTC. Full variable domain (remainder filled in from reference TRBV9 and TRBJ1-2): DSGVTQTPKHLITATGQRVTLRCSPRSGDLSVYWYQQSLDQGLQFLIQYYNGEERAKGNILERFSAQQFPDLHSELNLSSLELGDSALYFCASSVSQGNYGYTFGSGTRLTVV.

The chain has TRBV28 and TRBJ1-2; no firm D call. Trimming cost V 9 bases and J 4 bases, with 18 bases left between them. This CDR3 has 14 residues. CDR1 is MDHEN, CDR2 SYDVKM, per germline. In DNA form, the CDR3 reads TGTGCCAGTCTATCGTCTTTCCGGCGCTATGGCTACACCTTC. Translating gives CASLSSFRRYGYTF.

J is TRBJ2-1 and V is TRBV30; TRBD2 matches at 13 bases. CDR1 GTSNPN and CDR2 SVGIG come from the germline V gene (reference sequence). CDR3 length: 15 residues. Trimming took 0 bases from V and 5 from J; bases not matched to a gene: 1. DNA of the CDR3: TGTGCCTGGAGTGTTGGACTAGCGGGAGACAATGAGCAGTTCTTC. Encoded protein: CAWSVGLAGDNEQFF. Based on the CDR3 plus reference TRBV30 and TRBJ2-1, the full variable domain is SQTIHQWPATLVQPVGSPLSLECTVEGTSNPNLYWYRQAAGRGLQLLFYSVGIGQISSEVPQNLSASRPQDRQFILSSKKLLLSDSGFYLCAWSVGLAGDNEQFFGPGTRLTVL.

V usage is TRBV9 and J usage is TRBJ2-2; D is unresolved. Germline CDR1 is SGDLS and CDR2 is YYNGEE. The CDR3 loop spans 13 amino acids. Trimming pared 0 bases from V and 5 bases from J, leaving 5 bases between. The CDR3 reads CASSVGLTGELFF. Written as DNA, the CDR3 is TGTGCCAGCAGCGTAGGATTAACCGGGGAGCTGTTTTTT. The variable domain in full, with the rest retrieved from reference TRBV9 and TRBJ2-2, is DSGVTQTPKHLITATGQRVTLRCSPRSGDLSVYWYQQSLDQGLQFLIQYYNGEERAKGNILERFSAQQFPDLHSELNLSSLELGDSALYFCASSVGLTGELFFGEGSRLTVL.

This clone was counted only a few times. V and J are TRBV5-3 and TRBJ2-1; 9 bases map to TRBD1. TRBV5-3 is reported as an ORF; its role is uncertain. With V trimmed by 3 bases and J by 8 bases, 18 bases remained unmatched. The CDR3 has 18 amino acids. DNA of the CDR3: TGTGCCAGAAGCTCCGGTTTTCGGGACAGGGACCCTTCGGATGAGCAGTTCTTC. Its translation: CARSSGFRDRDPSDEQFF.

The rearrangement links TRBV6-6 to TRBJ1-1; D remains unclear. V shed 1 base and J shed 7 bases, with 10 bases lying between them. CDR1 and CDR2 (germline): MNHNY, SVGAGI (reference sequence). This CDR3 region has 13 residues. The CDR3 DNA reads TGTGCCAGCAGTTACTGGGGTTCTGGTGAAGCTTTCTTT. Translation gives CASSYWGSGEAFF.

V is TRBV28 and J is TRBJ2-6, with no clear D. Germline values: CDR1 MDHEN, CDR2 SYDVKM. CDR3 length: 14 residues. Deletions cut 2 bases from V and 4 bases from J, with 6 bases between. The CDR3 is CASSLGTGANVLTF. The CDR3 coding sequence is TGTGCCAGCAGTTTAGGTACGGGGGCCAACGTCCTGACTTTC.

This rearrangement joins TRBV28 to TRBJ1-5, with D unresolved. V was pared by 5 bases and J by 9 bases, with 14 bases between. From germline, CDR1 is MDHEN and CDR2 SYDVKM. CDR3 size: 13 residues. The CDR3 region has the DNA TGTGCCAGCAGTGGCCATGGCTCCTCGCCCCAGCATTTT. This translates into CASSGHGSSPQHF.

CDR3 coding DNA: TGTGCCAGCAGTCTCGGGAGTTCCTACAATGAGCAGTTCTTC. It translates to CASSLGSSYNEQFF. The rearrangement joins TRBV7-2 to TRBJ2-1, with D possibly being TRBD2 (6 bases). Germline CDR1 reads SGHTA; CDR2 reads FQGNSA. Trimming took off 6 bases at V and 1 base at J, with 10 bases between the two ends. The CDR3 sequence is 14 residues long.

The gene calls are TRBV27 and TRBJ2-1; 10 nucleotides agree with TRBD2. Trimming at V came to 8 bases and at J to 7 bases, leaving 8 bases not matched to a gene. The CDR3 loop spans 14 amino acids. CDR1 and CDR2 (germline): MNHEY, SMNVEV (reference sequence). CDR3 residues: CASRRAGGPNEQFF. The CDR3 DNA is TGTGCCAGCCGGCGAGCGGGAGGGCCAAATGAGCAGTTCTTC.

The chain has TRBV30 and TRBJ2-4; D is possibly TRBD1 or TRBD2 (5 bases each). The CDR3 contains 12 residues. V was clipped by 3 bases and J by 15 bases, with 18 bases between them. CDR1 GTSNPN and CDR2 SVGIG come from the germline V gene (reference sequence). CDR3 amino acids: CAWSRGTGARYF. The CDR3 DNA sequence: TGTGCCTGGAGCCGAGGGACGGGCGCTCGGTACTTC.

This clone was counted ten times or more. The chain is built from TRBV7-6 and TRBJ1-5; D might be TRBD1 (6 bases). The length of the CDR3 is 18 residues. Looked up from germline, CDR1 is SGHVS and CDR2 is FNYEAQ. The V and J ends lost 2 bases and 0 bases respectively, with 17 bases between them. CDR3 nucleotide sequence: TGTGCCAGCAGCTTAAGGAACAGGGAGGATTATAGCAATCAGCCCCAGCATTTT. Translation gives CASSLRNREDYSNQPQHF.